A selection of T cell receptor beta chains follows, all from one sample in a study of shared clonotypes between healthy human individuals. Clones were sequenced by immunoSEQ multiplex PCR, and TCRdb holds only the in-frame ones, with some missing. The table lists approximately 2,000,000 clones, 93% of them singletons, with around 1.7% in the top ten. Material: naive CD8+ T cells from PBMCs. Every receptor here comes from a man younger than 30 in good health. Some clones in this sample may be carry-over from other donors' samples. CDR3s include the opening cysteine and the closing phenylalanine or tryptophan. Fields, in order: J gene, V gene, D gene, CDR3 DNA, CDR3 protein. D genes are given only for firm matches.

>TRBJ2-1|TRBV28|TRBD1
TGTGCCAGCAGTTCGTGGACAGGGCAGCGAAACAATGAGCAGTTCTTC
CASSSWTGQRNNEQFF
>TRBJ2-6|TRBV7-9|NA
TGTGCCAGCAGCCCTTGGGGCGTCCGCCTTTCTGGGGCCAACGTCCTGACTTTC
CASSPWGVRLSGANVLTF
>TRBJ2-3|TRBV6-1|NA
TGTGCCAGCAGGCTGACGAAATTTTCCCCCGATACGCAGTATTTT
CASRLTKFSPDTQYF
>TRBJ1-2|TRBV4-1|NA
TGCGCCAGCAGTTTGCTGGGGATCTATGGCTACACCTTC
CASSLLGIYGYTF
>TRBJ2-3|TRBV7-9|TRBD1
TGTGCCAGCAGTCCTAACAGGGGGCGCGCCCCAGATACGCAGTATTTT
CASSPNRGRAPDTQYF
>TRBJ2-4|TRBV7-3|TRBD2
TGTGCCAGCAGCTTACACGGGACTAGCGGTGATCTTCAGTACTTC
CASSLHGTSGDLQYF
>TRBJ2-3|TRBV5-6|NA
TGTGCCAGCAGCTTGGAGGGGGACATTAGGACACAGTATTTT
CASSLEGDIRTQYF
>TRBJ2-1|TRBV7-9|TRBD2
TGTGCCAGCAGCTTAGCGCCCGCGGGAGTGTACTACAATGAGCAGTTCTTC
CASSLAPAGVYYNEQFF
>TRBJ1-5|TRBV11-3|NA
TGTGCCAGCAGCTTAGATAGCAATCAGCCCCAGCATTTT
CASSLDSNQPQHF
>TRBJ1-2|TRBV6-1|NA
TGTGCCAGCAGTGAAGAAACGTTTGGGTGGACCAATGGCTACACCTTC
CASSEETFGWTNGYTF
>TRBJ1-1|TRBV25-1|NA
TGTGCCAGCAGTCCCGTGGGGGTGAACACTGAAGCTTTCTTT
CASSPVGVNTEAFF
>TRBJ2-7|TRBV7-3|TRBD1
TGTGCCAGCAGCCAAGGGACAGGGACTTATCAGGAGCAGTACTTC
CASSQGTGTYQEQYF
>TRBJ2-7|TRBV27|NA
TGTGCCAGCAGTCTACTCCAGGGAAACGAGCAGTACTTC
CASSLLQGNEQYF
>TRBJ2-1|TRBV7-9|NA
TGTGCCAGCAGCTTAGGGAAAGGGCAGCCGTTCTTC
CASSLGKGQPFF
>TRBJ2-1|TRBV28|NA
TGTGCCAGCAGTTTCAATACGCAGGGGGGGGAGCAGTTCTTC
CASSFNTQGGEQFF